This record looks at one TCR beta chain sequence and its context. The antigen is undetermined. Treatment reported: oral pan-JAK inhibitor, 5-10 mg twice daily. CDR1 is SEHNR and CDR2 is FQNEAQ in the germline V gene (reference sequence). V shed 4 bases and J 4 bases; nucleotides not matched to a gene: 4. The CDR3 is made up of 15 amino acids. The data are from a study of CD8+ T cells in alopecia areata. Broader study findings: Sequence data from scalp samples additionally include resident alphabeta T cells of normal skin. Higher clonality and more expanded CD8+ clones appeared in lesional than normal scalp.

cDNA prepared by RNA extraction and subsequent reverse transcription served as the template for sequencing. This table comes from immunoSEQ multiplex PCR, and its TCRdb copy is limited to in-frame clones, with some not included. The sample consists of about 200,000 clones, approximately 60% of them appearing once. This specimen was CD4+ T cells sorted from blood, taken at week 4, from a patient treated with tofacitinib. This TCR was sampled from a human donor with alopecia areata. The rearrangement joins TRBV7-9 to TRBJ2-6, with TRBD1 matching over 7 bases. The CDR3 is CASSYRGTGANVLTF. CDR3 DNA: TGTGCCAGCAGCTACAGGGGAACCGGGGCCAACGTCCTGACTTTC.